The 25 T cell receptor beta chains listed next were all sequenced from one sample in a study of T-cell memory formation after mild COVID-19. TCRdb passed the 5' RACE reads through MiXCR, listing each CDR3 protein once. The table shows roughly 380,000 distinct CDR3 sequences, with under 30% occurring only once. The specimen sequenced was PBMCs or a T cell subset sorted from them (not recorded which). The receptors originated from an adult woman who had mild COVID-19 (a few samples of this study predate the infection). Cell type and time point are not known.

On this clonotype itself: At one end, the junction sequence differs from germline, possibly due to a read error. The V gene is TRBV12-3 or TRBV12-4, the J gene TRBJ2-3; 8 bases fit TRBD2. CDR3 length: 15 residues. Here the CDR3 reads CASSPLSGAGAITRF. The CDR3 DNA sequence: TGTGCCAGCAGTCCCCTCTCGGGAGCGGGGGCTATTACCCGTTTT.

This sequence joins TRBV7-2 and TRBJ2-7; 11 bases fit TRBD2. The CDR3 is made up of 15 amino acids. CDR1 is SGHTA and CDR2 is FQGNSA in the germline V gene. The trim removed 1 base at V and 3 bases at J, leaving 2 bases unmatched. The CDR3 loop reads CASSLVLAGDYEQYF. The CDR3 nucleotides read TGTGCCAGCAGCTTAGTACTAGCGGGAGACTACGAGCAGTACTTC.

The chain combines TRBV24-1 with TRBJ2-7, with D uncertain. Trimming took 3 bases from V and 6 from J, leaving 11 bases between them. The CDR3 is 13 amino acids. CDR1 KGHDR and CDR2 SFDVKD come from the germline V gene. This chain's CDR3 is CATSDLSSSEQYF. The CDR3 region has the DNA TGTGCCACCAGTGATCTCAGTAGCTCCGAGCAGTACTTC.

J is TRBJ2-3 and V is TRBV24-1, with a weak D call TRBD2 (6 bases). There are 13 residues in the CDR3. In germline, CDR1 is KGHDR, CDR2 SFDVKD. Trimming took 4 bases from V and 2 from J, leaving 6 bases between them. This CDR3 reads CATSEDYTDTQYF. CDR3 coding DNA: TGTGCCACCAGTGAGGACTACACAGATACGCAGTATTTT.

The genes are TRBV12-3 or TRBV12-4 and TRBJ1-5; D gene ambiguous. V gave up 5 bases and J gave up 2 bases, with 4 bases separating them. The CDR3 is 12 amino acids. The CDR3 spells CASSDRNQPQHF. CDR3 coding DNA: TGTGCCAGCAGTGACCGCAATCAGCCCCAGCATTTT.

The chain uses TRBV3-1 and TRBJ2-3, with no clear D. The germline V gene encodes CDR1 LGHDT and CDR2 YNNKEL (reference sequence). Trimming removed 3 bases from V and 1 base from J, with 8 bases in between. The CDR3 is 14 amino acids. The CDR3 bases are TGTGCCAGCAGCCAGGATTACGGCACAGATACGCAGTATTTT. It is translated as CASSQDYGTDTQYF.

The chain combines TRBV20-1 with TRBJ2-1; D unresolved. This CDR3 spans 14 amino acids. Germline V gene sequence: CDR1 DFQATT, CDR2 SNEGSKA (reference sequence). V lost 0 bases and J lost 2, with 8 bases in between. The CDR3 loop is CSARDDVPYNEQFF. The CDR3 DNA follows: TGCAGTGCTAGAGACGACGTGCCCTACAATGAGCAGTTCTTC.

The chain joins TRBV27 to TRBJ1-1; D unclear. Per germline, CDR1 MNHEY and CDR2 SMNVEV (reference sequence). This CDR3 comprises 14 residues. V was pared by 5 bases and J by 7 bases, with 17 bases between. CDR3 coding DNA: TGTGCCAGCAGTCGGACTCGGAGTGATAGTGAAGCTTTCTTT. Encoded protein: CASSRTRSDSEAFF.

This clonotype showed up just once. The CDR3 protein is CASSLEGGRYSYEQYF. In DNA, the CDR3 is TGTGCCAGCAGCCTCGAGGGCGGGAGGTACTCCTACGAGCAGTACTTC. The chain employs TRBV7-2 and TRBJ2-7, with 8 bases fitting TRBD2. This CDR3 is 16 amino acids long. The junction had 9 bases not matched to a gene; V was cut back by 5 bases and J by 0 bases. Germline V gene data show CDR1 as SGHTA and CDR2 as FQGNSA.

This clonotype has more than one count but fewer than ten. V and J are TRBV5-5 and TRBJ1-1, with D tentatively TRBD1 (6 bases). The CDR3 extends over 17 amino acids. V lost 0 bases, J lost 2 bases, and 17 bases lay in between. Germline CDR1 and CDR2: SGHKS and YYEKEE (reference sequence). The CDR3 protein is CASSLAPHRERNTEAFF. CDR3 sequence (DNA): TGTGCCAGCAGCTTGGCCCCTCACAGGGAGAGAAACACTGAAGCTTTCTTT.

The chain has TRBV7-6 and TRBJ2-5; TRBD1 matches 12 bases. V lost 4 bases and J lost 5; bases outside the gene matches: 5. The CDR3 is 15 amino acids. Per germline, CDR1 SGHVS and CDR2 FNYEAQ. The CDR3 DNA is TGTGCCAGCAGCTACGGGACAGGGGGCAGGGAGACCCAGTACTTC. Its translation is CASSYGTGGRETQYF.

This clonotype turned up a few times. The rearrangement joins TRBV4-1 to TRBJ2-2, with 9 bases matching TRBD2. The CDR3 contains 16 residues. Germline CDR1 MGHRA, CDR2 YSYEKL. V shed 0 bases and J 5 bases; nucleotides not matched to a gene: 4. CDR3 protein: CASSQDWRGGTGELFF. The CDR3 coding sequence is TGCGCCAGCAGCCAAGATTGGCGGGGGGGTACCGGGGAGCTGTTTTTT.

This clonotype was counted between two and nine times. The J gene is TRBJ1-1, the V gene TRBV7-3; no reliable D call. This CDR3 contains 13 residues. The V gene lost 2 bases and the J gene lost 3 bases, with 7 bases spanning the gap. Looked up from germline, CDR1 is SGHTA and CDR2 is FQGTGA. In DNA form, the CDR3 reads TGTGCCAGCAGCTTAGCACAGCACACTGAAGCTTTCTTT. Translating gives CASSLAQHTEAFF. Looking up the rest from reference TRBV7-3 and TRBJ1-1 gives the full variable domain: GAGVSQTPSNKVTEKGKYVELRCDPISGHTALYWYRQSLGQGPEFLIYFQGTGAADDSGLPNDRFFAVRPEGSVSTLKIQRTERGDSAVYLCASSLAQHTEAFFGQGTRLTVV.

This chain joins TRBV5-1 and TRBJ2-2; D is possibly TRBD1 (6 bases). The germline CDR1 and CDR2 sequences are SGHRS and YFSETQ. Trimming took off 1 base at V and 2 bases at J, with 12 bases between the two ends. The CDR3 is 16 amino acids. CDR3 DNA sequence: TGCGCCAGCAGCTTGACAGGGCAATCAAACACCGGGGAGCTGTTTTTT. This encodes CASSLTGQSNTGELFF.

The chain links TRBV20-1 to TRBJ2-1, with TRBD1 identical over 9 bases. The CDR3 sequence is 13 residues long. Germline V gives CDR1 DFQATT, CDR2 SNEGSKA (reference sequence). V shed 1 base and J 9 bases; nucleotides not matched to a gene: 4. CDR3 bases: TGCAGTGCTAGAGGGGACAGGGTCTTTGAGCAGTTCTTC. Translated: CSARGDRVFEQFF.

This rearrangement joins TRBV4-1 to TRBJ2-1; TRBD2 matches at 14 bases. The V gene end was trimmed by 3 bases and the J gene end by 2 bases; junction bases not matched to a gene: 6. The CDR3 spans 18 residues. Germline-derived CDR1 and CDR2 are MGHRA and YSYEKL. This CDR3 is CASSHYLGLAGAYNEQFF. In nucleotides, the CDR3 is TGCGCCAGCAGCCACTATTTGGGACTAGCGGGGGCCTACAATGAGCAGTTCTTC.

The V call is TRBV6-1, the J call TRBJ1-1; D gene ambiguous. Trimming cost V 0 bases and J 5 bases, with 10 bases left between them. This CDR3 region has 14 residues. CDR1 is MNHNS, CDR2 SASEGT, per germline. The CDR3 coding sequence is TGTGCCAGCAGTGAAGCGTGGGGTAGGACTGAAGCTTTCTTT. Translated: CASSEAWGRTEAFF.

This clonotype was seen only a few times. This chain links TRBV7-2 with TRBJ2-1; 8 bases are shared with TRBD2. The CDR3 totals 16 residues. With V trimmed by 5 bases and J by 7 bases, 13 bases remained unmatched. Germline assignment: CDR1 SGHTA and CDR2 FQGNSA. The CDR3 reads CASSPQAAGVGNEQFF. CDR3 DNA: TGTGCCAGCAGCCCCCAGGCAGCGGGAGTGGGTAATGAGCAGTTCTTC.

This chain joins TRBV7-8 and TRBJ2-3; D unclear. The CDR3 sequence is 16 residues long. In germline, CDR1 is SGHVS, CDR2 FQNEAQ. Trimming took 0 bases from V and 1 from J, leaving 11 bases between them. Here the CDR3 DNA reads TGTGCCAGCAGCTTAGCGTTCCGCGCCCGCACAGATACGCAGTATTTT. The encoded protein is CASSLAFRARTDTQYF.

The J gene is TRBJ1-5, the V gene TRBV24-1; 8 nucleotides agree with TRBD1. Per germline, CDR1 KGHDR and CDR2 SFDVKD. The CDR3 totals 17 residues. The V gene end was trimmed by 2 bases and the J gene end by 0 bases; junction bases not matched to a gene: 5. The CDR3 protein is CATSDSRQGYSNQPQHF. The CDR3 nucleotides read TGTGCCACCAGTGATTCTCGACAGGGGTATAGCAATCAGCCCCAGCATTTT.

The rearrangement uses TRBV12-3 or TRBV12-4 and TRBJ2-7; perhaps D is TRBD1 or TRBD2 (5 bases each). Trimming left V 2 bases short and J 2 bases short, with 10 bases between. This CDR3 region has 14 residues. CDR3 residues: CASSLYRGPYEQYF. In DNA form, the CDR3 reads TGTGCCAGCAGTTTATATCGGGGACCCTACGAGCAGTACTTC.

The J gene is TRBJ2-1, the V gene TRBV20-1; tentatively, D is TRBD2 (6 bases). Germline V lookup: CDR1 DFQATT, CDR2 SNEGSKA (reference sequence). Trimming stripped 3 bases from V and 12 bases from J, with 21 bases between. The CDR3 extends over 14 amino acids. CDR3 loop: CSASSQARVGGQFF. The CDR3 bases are TGCAGTGCTAGTAGTCAAGCACGGGTGGGGGGGCAGTTCTTC.

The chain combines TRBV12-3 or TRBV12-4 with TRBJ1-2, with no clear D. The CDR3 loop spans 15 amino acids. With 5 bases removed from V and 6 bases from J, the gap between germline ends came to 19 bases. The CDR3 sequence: CASSIIPILSHGYTF. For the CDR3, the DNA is TGTGCCAGCAGTATAATACCCATACTCTCGCATGGCTACACCTTC.

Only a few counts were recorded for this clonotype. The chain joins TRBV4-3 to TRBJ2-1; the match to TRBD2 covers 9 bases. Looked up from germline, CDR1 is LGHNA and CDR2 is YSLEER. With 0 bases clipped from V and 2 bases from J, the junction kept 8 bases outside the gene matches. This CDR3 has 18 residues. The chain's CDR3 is CASSQDSSGTPPYNEQFF. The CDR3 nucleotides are TGCGCCAGCAGCCAAGATTCTAGCGGGACTCCCCCCTACAATGAGCAGTTCTTC.

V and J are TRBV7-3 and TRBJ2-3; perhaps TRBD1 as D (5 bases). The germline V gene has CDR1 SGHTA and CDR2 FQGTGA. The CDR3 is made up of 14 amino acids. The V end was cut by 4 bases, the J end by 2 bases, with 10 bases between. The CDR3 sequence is CASSWLGATDTQYF. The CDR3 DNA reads TGTGCCAGCAGCTGGCTAGGGGCCACAGATACGCAGTATTTT.